Detailed here is one T cell receptor beta chain. Its matching antigen is unknown. Germline values: CDR1 SGHRS, CDR2 YFSETQ. V shed 6 bases, J shed 3 bases, and the junction held 13 bases outside the gene matches. The length of the CDR3 is 16 residues. The data derive from a study of T-cell reconstitution after alpha-beta-depleted transplantation in children. Notes on the study in general: At the one-year point after transplant, T-cell counts and TCRbeta diversity were found to come mostly from T cells that had been newly produced. The high TCRbeta diversity at day 60 in some patients came from surviving recipient T cells and thymic progenitors. Reportedly, alpha-beta T cells present about two months post-transplant originated from several hundred expanded clones of graft origin.

Preparation of the TCRbeta library involved a method that used unique molecular identifiers. TCRdb re-called the PCR reads with MiXCR, one entry per CDR3 protein. Here the sample spans 750,000 to 950,000 distinct CDR3 sequences, roughly 16% being singletons. The V gene is TRBV5-1, the J gene TRBJ2-3; TRBD2 aligns across 7 bases. Sequencing used PBMCs, mostly from graft donor cells, obtained 360 days after TCRalphabeta/CD19-depleted stem cell transplant. The TCR originated in a male patient between 10 and 17 years old who had a stem cell transplant for acute lymphoblastic leukemia, so the T cells may come from the graft donor. The CDR3 nucleotides are TGCGCCAGCACGACCTTGGGGGGAGGGCCGACAGATACGCAGTATTTT. Amino acid sequence: CASTTLGGGPTDTQYF.